This T cell receptor beta chain is from a study of T cell repertoires in ileal Crohn's disease. Study-level background: Surgery for a complication: stricturing in roughly 61%, penetrating in 39%.

The V gene lost 1 base and the J gene lost 2 bases, with 5 bases spanning the gap. CDR1 is SEHNR and CDR2 is FQNEAQ in the germline V gene (reference sequence). The CDR3 totals 13 residues. Repertoires were generated with immunoSEQ multiplex PCR, while TCRdb's copy carries only in-frame clones and drops some. The data hold thousands of clones, with nearly 97% observed a single time. For this clone: The antigen is not known.

Study-wide findings and caveats: Clonal expansions were more frequent in active smokers than non-smokers at surgery.

V is TRBV7-9 and J is TRBJ1-2; no firm D call. Sequenced material: ileal tissue. This TCR came from an adult with Crohn's disease. CDR3 amino acids: CASSLGQNYGYTF. CDR3 sequence (DNA): TGTGCCAGCAGCTTAGGGCAGAACTATGGCTACACCTTC.